This TCR beta chain was obtained from a study of cytotoxic CD8 clonotypes in ibrutinib-treated CLL. At the level of the study: Partial responses totalled approximately 24 and complete responses 2; after median approximately 64 months, about 15 remained remitted and roughly twelve progressed.

TCRdb's copy holds only in-frame clones and misses some; the assay was immunoSEQ multiplex PCR. The sample lists about 140,000 clones; 70% to 90% were seen once. CDR1 and CDR2 from the germline V gene are KGHSH and LQKENI. The length of the CDR3 is 17 residues. Germline trimming cut 3 bases from V and 1 base from J; bases unmatched to any gene: 4. Sample: PBMCs, taken after 36 months of ibrutinib treatment. This clonotype was sampled from a human donor with chronic lymphocytic leukemia. The V call is TRBV18, the J call TRBJ2-6; 9 bases fit TRBD1. The CDR3: CASSPPGQGSGANVLTF. In DNA form, the CDR3 reads TGTGCCAGCTCACCGCCGGGACAGGGTTCTGGGGCCAACGTCCTGACTTTC.